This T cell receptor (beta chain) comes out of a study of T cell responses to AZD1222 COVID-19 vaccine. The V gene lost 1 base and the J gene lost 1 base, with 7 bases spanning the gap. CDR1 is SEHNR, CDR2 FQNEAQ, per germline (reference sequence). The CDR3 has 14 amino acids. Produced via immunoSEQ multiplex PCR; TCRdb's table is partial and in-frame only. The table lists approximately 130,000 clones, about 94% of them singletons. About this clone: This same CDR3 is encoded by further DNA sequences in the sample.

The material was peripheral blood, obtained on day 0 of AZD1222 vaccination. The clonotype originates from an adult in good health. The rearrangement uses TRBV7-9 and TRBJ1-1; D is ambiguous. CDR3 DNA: TGTGCCAGCAGCTTAGGGGGTGGGAACACTGAAGCTTTCTTT. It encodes CASSLGGGNTEAFF. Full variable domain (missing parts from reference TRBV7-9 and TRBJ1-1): DTGVSQNPRHKITKRGQNVTFRCDPISEHNRLYWYRQTLGQGPEFLTYFQNEAQLEKSRLLSDRFSAERPKGSFSTLEIQRTEQGDSAMYLCASSLGGGNTEAFFGQGTRLTVV.